This TCR beta chain was identified in a study of blood T cell repertoires in COVID-19. Study as a whole: The United States, Italy and Spain were the sources of the acute and convalescent COVID-19 samples. T cells, B-cell-depleted T cells, or PBMCs supplied cDNA or gDNA.

In the authors' methods: By means of reference gene primer amplification, nucleated cell counts were estimated. The assay was immunoSEQ multiplex PCR, and TCRdb's table has in-frame clones only and misses some. V and J calls and clone size are copied from that table; D and trimming were computed from the DNA. The profile covers approximately 50,000 clones, with more than 70% appearing a single time and roughly 25% taken by the ten largest. The receptor was isolated from a woman of 80 years or more with acute or convalescent COVID-19. The sequenced sample consisted of peripheral blood.

The CDR3 loop is CASRLNRGRSYGYTF. DNA for the CDR3: TGTGCCAGCAGACTTAACAGGGGACGGAGCTATGGCTACACCTTC. The J gene is TRBJ1-2, the V gene TRBV5-8, with 7 positions matching TRBD1. This CDR3 comprises 15 residues. The germline gives CDR1 SGHTS, CDR2 YDEGEE. Unmatched junction bases numbered 11, after V lost 5 bases and J lost 4 bases. The variable domain in full, with the rest retrieved from reference TRBV5-8 and TRBJ1-2, is EAGVTQSPTHLIKTRGQQATLRCSPISGHTSVYWYQQALGLGLQFLLWYDEGEERNRGNFPPRFSGRQFPNYSSELNVNALELEDSALYLCASRLNRGRSYGYTFGSGTRLTVV.